Below are 20 T cell receptor beta chains sequenced from a single sample in a study of cytomegalovirus exposure and HLA in healthy donors. The PCR made use of 60 Vbeta and 13 Jbeta primers. Repertoires were generated with immunoSEQ multiplex PCR, while TCRdb's copy carries only in-frame clones and drops some. The sample has 90,000 to 140,000 clones, about four fifths seen once. The sequenced sample consisted of PBMCs. All receptors come from a man younger than 45 in good health and CMV-seronegative.

As to this clone: A junction end diverges from the germline sequence, so it may reflect a read error. The rearrangement uses TRBV10-3 and TRBJ1-1; D gene uncertain. This CDR3 has 13 residues. Germline CDR1 and CDR2: ENHRY and SYGVKD. CDR3 sequence (DNA): TGTGCCATCAGTGAGACCCACAACACCGAAGCTTTCTTT. This codes for CAISETHNTEAFF.

V is TRBV6-6 and J is TRBJ1-1; 8 bases match TRBD1. Germline V gene lookup returns CDR1 MNHNY and CDR2 SVGAGI (reference sequence). The CDR3 covers 16 residues. Unmatched junction bases numbered 13, after V lost 6 bases and J lost 4 bases. The CDR3 region has the DNA TGTGCCAGCAGAACCCTCGACAGGGGAGAGGGCACTGAAGCTTTCTTT. Its translation is CASRTLDRGEGTEAFF.

The chain employs TRBV5-1 and TRBJ1-3, with D perhaps matching TRBD1 (6 bases). Germline CDR1 reads SGHRS; CDR2 reads YFSETQ. The CDR3 is 11 residues long. V was cut by 8 bases and J by 8 bases, with 11 bases left in between. The CDR3 coding sequence is TGCGCCAGAGGACAGTTGGACACCATATATTTT. Translating gives CARGQLDTIYF.

This clone has just one count. The chain is built from TRBV18 and TRBJ1-1; possibly TRBD1 for D (6 bases). The CDR3 runs to 16 residues. Per germline, CDR1 KGHSH and CDR2 LQKENI. Trimming took off 2 bases at V and 4 bases at J, with 17 bases between the two ends. The CDR3 bases are TGTGCCAGCTCACCAGAAGAGGCAGGGGTGGGCACTGAAGCTTTCTTT. Amino acid sequence: CASSPEEAGVGTEAFF.

The V gene is TRBV14, the J gene TRBJ2-3, with 9 bases aligning to TRBD1. CDR1 is SGHDN and CDR2 is FVKESK in the germline V gene. V was clipped by 1 base and J by 3 bases; unmatched bases: 2. The CDR3 covers 15 residues. CDR3 sequence reads: CASSQVGQGTDTQYF. DNA of the CDR3: TGTGCCAGCAGCCAAGTTGGACAGGGGACAGATACGCAGTATTTT.

This chain connects TRBV10-2 to TRBJ2-5, with D hard to call. V gave up 1 base and J gave up 3 bases, with 6 bases separating them. CDR3 length equals 13 residues. The germline V gene has CDR1 WSHSY and CDR2 SAAADI. CDR3: CASSEFQKETQYF. CDR3 bases: TGCGCCAGCAGTGAGTTTCAGAAAGAGACCCAGTACTTC.

This clone was observed once. The rearrangement uses TRBV6-1 and TRBJ2-2; a weak D match, TRBD2 (6 bases). V lost 1 base and J 0 bases, leaving 9 bases between the germline ends. CDR3 length: 16 residues. Germline V gives CDR1 MNHNS, CDR2 SASEGT. CDR3 DNA: TGTGCCAGCAGTGAAGGGGCGGGGCCGAACACCGGGGAGCTGTTTTTT. Protein sequence: CASSEGAGPNTGELFF.

Written as DNA, the CDR3 is TGTGCCAGATGCCCCACTGCGGGAGAAGAAGGAAATCATGAAAAACTGTTTTTT. Translating it yields CARCPTAGEEGNHEKLFF. The chain employs TRBV21-1 and TRBJ1-4. TRBV21-1 is a pseudogene. The CDR3 is made up of 18 amino acids.

V gene TRBV9 combines with J gene TRBJ2-5; 12 bases are a match to TRBD2. The J segment lost 2 bases and the V segment lost 2 bases, leaving 7 bases of the junction unmatched. In germline, CDR1 is SGDLS, CDR2 YYNGEE. This CDR3 region has 17 residues. CDR3 coding DNA: TGTGCCAGCAGCGTCGGACTAGCGGGGAGTGGGCAAGAGACCCAGTACTTC. Its translation: CASSVGLAGSGQETQYF. Based on the CDR3 plus reference TRBV9 and TRBJ2-5, the full variable domain is DSGVTQTPKHLITATGQRVTLRCSPRSGDLSVYWYQQSLDQGLQFLIQYYNGEERAKGNILERFSAQQFPDLHSELNLSSLELGDSALYFCASSVGLAGSGQETQYFGPGTRLLVL.

The V and J genes are TRBV10-3 and TRBJ2-5; 11 nucleotides align to TRBD2. The tail of the sequence fits TRBJ2-7 better, so the J call may be wrong. The CDR3 extends over 17 amino acids. CDR1 and CDR2 from the germline V gene are ENHRY and SYGVKD. CDR3 DNA sequence: TGTGCCATCAGTGAGGGACTAGCGGGCCTCAGCTCCTACGAGCAGTACTTC. Translation: CAISEGLAGLSSYEQYF.

V gene TRBV28 combines with J gene TRBJ2-4, with 8 bases lining up with TRBD2. There are 16 residues in the CDR3. The junction had 9 bases not matched to a gene; V was cut back by 6 bases and J by 2 bases. Looked up from germline, CDR1 is MDHEN and CDR2 is SYDVKM. CDR3 nucleotides: TGTGCCAGCAGCCGAGGACTAGCTACGACCAAAAACATTCAGTACTTC. Its translation: CASSRGLATTKNIQYF.

J is TRBJ2-7 and V is TRBV7-2, with TRBD2 matching 8 bases. This CDR3 region has 13 residues. Germline lookup yields CDR1 SGHTA and CDR2 FQGNSA. The J segment lost 7 bases and the V segment lost 5 bases, leaving 7 bases of the junction unmatched. The CDR3 DNA is TGTGCCAGCAGCCAGACTGCGGGGGGTGAGCAGTACTTC. It codes for CASSQTAGGEQYF.

The chain is built from TRBV4-3 and TRBJ1-4, with 7 bases that match TRBD1. The CDR3 runs 17 residues. V lost 0 bases, J lost 2 bases, and 6 bases stayed unmatched. Germline CDR1 LGHNA, CDR2 YSLEER. CDR3 nucleotide sequence: TGCGCCAGCAGCCAAGATCCTTACAGGGGCACTAATGAAAAACTGTTTTTT. Protein product: CASSQDPYRGTNEKLFF.

This clone has just a few counts. The chain's CDR3 is CASSSPRGHNEKLFF. CDR3 bases: TGTGCCAGCAGCTCTCCCCGGGGACATAATGAAAAACTGTTTTTT. The rearrangement joins TRBV28 to TRBJ1-4; tentative D call: TRBD1 (6 bases). V dropped 6 bases and J dropped 4 bases, with 15 bases sitting between them. The CDR3 totals 15 residues. Germline CDR1 is MDHEN and CDR2 is SYDVKM.

There are a few counts of this clone. A much larger clonotype is one base distant, so this may be a read error. The V and J genes are TRBV7-9 and TRBJ1-1; possible D gene TRBD1, 5 bases. Per germline, CDR1 SEHNR and CDR2 FQNEAQ (reference sequence). The CDR3 has 12 residues. CDR3 amino acids: CSSSPTVAEAFF. CDR3 bases: TGTTCCAGCAGCCCGACAGTCGCTGAAGCTTTCTTT.

V usage is TRBV6-1 and J usage is TRBJ1-3, with D uncertain. Germline V CDR1 and CDR2: MNHNS, SASEGT. Trimming pared 8 bases from V and 4 bases from J, leaving 12 bases between. This CDR3 has 13 amino acids. CDR3 loop: CASGGVAGNTIYF. The CDR3, as DNA: TGTGCCAGCGGCGGGGTGGCAGGAAACACCATATATTTT.

The chain carries TRBV11-2 and TRBJ1-3, with D unclear. Trimming took 6 bases from V and 3 from J, leaving 9 bases between them. The CDR3 sequence is 13 residues long. In germline, CDR1 is SGHAT, CDR2 FQNNGV. CDR3 in DNA: TGTGCCAGCAGTCTAGGACTTGGAAACACCATATATTTT. It specifies CASSLGLGNTIYF.

This clone was seen a few times. CDR3 amino acids: CASSLGSGGKHYEQYF. The CDR3 nucleotides are TGTGCCAGCAGCTTAGGTTCGGGAGGAAAACACTACGAGCAGTACTTC. J is TRBJ2-7 and V is TRBV7-9; 7 bases align to TRBD2. Per germline, CDR1 SEHNR and CDR2 FQNEAQ (reference sequence). V dropped 1 base and J dropped 3; count of bases not matched to a gene: 9. This CDR3 has 16 amino acids.

The rearrangement joins TRBV6-4 to TRBJ2-2, with D possibly matching TRBD2 (5 bases). The CDR3 consists of 14 residues. Looked up from germline, CDR1 is MRHNA and CDR2 is SNTAGT. Trimming cost V 6 bases and J 5 bases, with 13 bases left between them. The CDR3 region is CASSIAQKTGELFF. CDR3 coding DNA: TGTGCCAGCAGCATAGCGCAGAAGACCGGGGAGCTGTTTTTT.

The CDR3 sequence: CASSWRVQQGTDTQYF. CDR3 bases: TGCGCCAGCAGCTGGCGGGTCCAGCAGGGCACAGATACGCAGTATTTT. This chain connects TRBV5-1 to TRBJ2-3; a possible D gene is TRBD2 (5 bases). Deletions cut 3 bases from V and 1 base from J, with 15 bases between. CDR1 and CDR2 from the germline V gene are SGHRS and YFSETQ. CDR3 length: 16 residues.